The T cell receptor (beta chain) under discussion was sequenced for a study of cytomegalovirus exposure and HLA in healthy donors. As for the study in general: Per a later analysis, the approximately 600 first-cohort and some 130 validation repertoires shared one platform.

As concerns this clone: Its cognate antigen is unknown.

Sequencing was performed with immunoSEQ multiplex PCR; in TCRdb, only in-frame clones are kept and a portion is missing. Among around 150,000 clones listed, about 82% were seen once. Study results and limitations: Reports showed the classifier diagnosing cytomegalovirus status with high specificity and sensitivity. According to a later analysis, TCR clusters from the first cohort tended to co-occur in the 120 or so validation repertoires. The CMV antigen specificity of a few CMV-associated chains was confirmed through in vitro analysis.

Source material: PBMCs. This clonotype was obtained from a man younger than 45 in good health and CMV-seropositive.

CDR3 in DNA: TGTGCCAGCAGCCGCGGACTAGCGGGGGATTTCACAGATACGCAGTATTTT. Amino acids: CASSRGLAGDFTDTQYF. The V gene is TRBV11-2, the J gene TRBJ2-3; 13 positions match TRBD2. Looked up from germline, CDR1 is SGHAT and CDR2 is FQNNGV. V was clipped by 5 bases and J by 2 bases; unmatched bases: 7. CDR3 length: 17 residues.